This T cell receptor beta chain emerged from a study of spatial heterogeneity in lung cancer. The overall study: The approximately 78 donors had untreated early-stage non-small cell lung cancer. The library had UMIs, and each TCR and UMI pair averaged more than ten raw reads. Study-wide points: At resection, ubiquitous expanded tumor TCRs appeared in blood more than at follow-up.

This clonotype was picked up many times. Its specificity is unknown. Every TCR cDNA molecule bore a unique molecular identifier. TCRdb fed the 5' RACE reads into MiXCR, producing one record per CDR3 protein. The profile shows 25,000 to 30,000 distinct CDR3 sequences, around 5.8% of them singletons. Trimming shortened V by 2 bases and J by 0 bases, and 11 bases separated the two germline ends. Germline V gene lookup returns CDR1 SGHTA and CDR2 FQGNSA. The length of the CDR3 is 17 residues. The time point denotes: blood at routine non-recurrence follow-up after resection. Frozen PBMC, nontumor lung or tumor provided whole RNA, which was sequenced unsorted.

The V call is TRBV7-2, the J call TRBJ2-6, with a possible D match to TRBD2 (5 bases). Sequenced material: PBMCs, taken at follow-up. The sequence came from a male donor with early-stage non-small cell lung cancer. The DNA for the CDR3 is TGTGCCAGCAGCTTATTTCCTCGGGGCTCTGGGGCCAACGTCCTGACTTTC. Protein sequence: CASSLFPRGSGANVLTF.